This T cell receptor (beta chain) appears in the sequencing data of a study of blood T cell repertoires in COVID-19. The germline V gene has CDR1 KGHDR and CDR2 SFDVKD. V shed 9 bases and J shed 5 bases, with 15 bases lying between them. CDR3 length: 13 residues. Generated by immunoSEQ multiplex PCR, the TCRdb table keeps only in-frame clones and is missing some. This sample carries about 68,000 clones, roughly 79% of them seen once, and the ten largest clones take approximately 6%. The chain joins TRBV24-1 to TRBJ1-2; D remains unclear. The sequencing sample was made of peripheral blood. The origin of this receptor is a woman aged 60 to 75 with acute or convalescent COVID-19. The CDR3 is CATQQWMEYGYTF. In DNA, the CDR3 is TGTGCCACCCAGCAGTGGATGGAGTATGGCTACACCTTC.